This entry lists 8 T cell receptor beta chains sequenced from one sample in a study of T cell repertoires in cytomegalovirus infection. From the reads, TCRdb called clonotypes with MiXCR, one entry per CDR3 protein. The table includes more than 200,000 distinct CDR3 sequences, roughly 10% detected once. Sample: PBMCs. The receptors were gathered from a human donor in good health (CMV status not recorded). Some clones in this sample may be carry-over from other donors' samples.

This chain joins TRBV28 and TRBJ1-6; D is unresolved. Germline loops: CDR1 MDHEN, CDR2 SYDVKM. The CDR3 contains 15 residues. Trimming shortened V by 5 bases and J by 5 bases, and 13 bases separated the two germline ends. The CDR3, as DNA: TGTGCCAGCAGTACCCCGACACTCAATAATTCACCCCTCCACTTT. This translates into CASSTPTLNNSPLHF.

V gene TRBV28 combines with J gene TRBJ1-2; D might be TRBD1 (5 bases). This CDR3 is built from 12 residues. Germline V gene sequence: CDR1 MDHEN, CDR2 SYDVKM. The ends were cut back, 4 bases at V and 13 bases at J, with 16 bases in the middle. The CDR3 bases are TGTGCCAGCAGTTCGGGACCCACTCTGGGCACCTTC. Translation gives CASSSGPTLGTF.

This clonotype was picked up many times. This sequence joins TRBV28 and TRBJ1-2; D remains ambiguous. Germline loops: CDR1 MDHEN, CDR2 SYDVKM. This CDR3 spans 13 amino acids. The V and J ends lost 5 bases and 8 bases respectively, with 15 bases between them. CDR3 DNA sequence: TGTGCCAGCAGTAGGAGCAGGAGGGCCGGCTACACCTTC. Translated, it gives CASSRSRRAGYTF.

A remark on this clonotype: It may be a read error: a sequence one base away is much more abundant. The CDR3 here is CASSNIHSTDTQYF. The CDR3 DNA follows: TGTGCCAGCAGTAATATCCATTCCACAGATACGCAGTATTTT. The chain combines TRBV7-2 with TRBJ2-3, with D unclear. The CDR3 spans 14 residues. V shed 6 bases and J shed 2 bases, with 12 bases lying between them. Germline CDR1 is SGHTA and CDR2 is FQGNSA.

This sequence joins TRBV28 and TRBJ2-1; TRBD1 matches at 10 bases. V gave up 6 bases and J gave up 7 bases; unmatched junction bases: 9. Germline V CDR1 and CDR2: MDHEN, SYDVKM. The CDR3 has 15 amino acids. The CDR3 DNA is TGTGCCAGCAGGGGACAGGGGTTCGGGTGGAATGAGCAGTTCTTC. Amino acid sequence: CASRGQGFGWNEQFF.

This clonotype was seen ten or more times. This chain joins TRBV7-2 and TRBJ2-1, with 7 bases fitting TRBD2. The trim removed 0 bases at V and 6 bases at J, leaving 8 bases unmatched. CDR1 and CDR2 (germline): SGHTA, FQGNSA. The CDR3 runs to 16 residues. The CDR3 spells CASSLALSSGANEQFF. CDR3 coding DNA: TGTGCCAGCAGCTTAGCGTTGTCTAGCGGTGCCAATGAGCAGTTCTTC.

The J gene is TRBJ2-4, the V gene TRBV10-1; TRBD1 might be the D (6 bases). The V end was cut by 0 bases, the J end by 7 bases, with 7 bases between. The length of the CDR3 is 13 residues. CDR1 and CDR2 from the germline V gene are WNHNN and SYGVQD (reference sequence). This chain's CDR3 is CASSESTGNIQYF. For the CDR3, the DNA is TGCGCCAGCAGTGAGTCGACAGGCAACATTCAGTACTTC.

This clonotype was observed at least ten times. V is TRBV7-2 and J is TRBJ2-5; no clear D gene. This CDR3 is built from 13 residues. Trimming took 7 bases from V and 5 from J, leaving 14 bases between them. Looked up from germline, CDR1 is SGHTA and CDR2 is FQGNSA. The CDR3 nucleotides read TGTGCCAGCACCCCGGCCCCGCGGGAGACCCAGTACTTC. It encodes CASTPAPRETQYF.